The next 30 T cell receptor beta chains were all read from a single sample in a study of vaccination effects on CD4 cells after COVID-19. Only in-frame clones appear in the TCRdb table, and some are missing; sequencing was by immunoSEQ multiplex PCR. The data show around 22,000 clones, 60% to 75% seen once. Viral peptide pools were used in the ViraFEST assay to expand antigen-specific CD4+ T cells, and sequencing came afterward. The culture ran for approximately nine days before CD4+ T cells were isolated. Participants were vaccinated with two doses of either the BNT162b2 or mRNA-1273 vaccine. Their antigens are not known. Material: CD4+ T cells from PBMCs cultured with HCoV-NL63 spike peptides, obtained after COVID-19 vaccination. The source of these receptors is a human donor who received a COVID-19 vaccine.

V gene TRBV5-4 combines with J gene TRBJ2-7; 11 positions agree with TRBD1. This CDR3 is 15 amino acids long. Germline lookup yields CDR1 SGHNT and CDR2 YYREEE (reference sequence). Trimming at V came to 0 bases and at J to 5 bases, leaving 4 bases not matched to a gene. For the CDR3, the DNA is TGTGCCAGCAGCTTGGGGGGACAGGGGGGGGACGAGCAGTACTTC. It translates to CASSLGGQGGDEQYF.

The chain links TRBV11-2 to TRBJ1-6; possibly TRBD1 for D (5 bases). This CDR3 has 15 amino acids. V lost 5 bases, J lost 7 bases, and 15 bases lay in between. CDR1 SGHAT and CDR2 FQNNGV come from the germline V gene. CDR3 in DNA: TGTGCCAGCAGCCCTGGGGGATCTGGAAATTCACCCCTCCACTTT. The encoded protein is CASSPGGSGNSPLHF.

The CDR3 coding sequence is TGTGCCAGCAGTGAAAGGTTCGGAACTAGCGCATTCACAGATACGCAGTATTTT. Encoded protein: CASSERFGTSAFTDTQYF. The chain has TRBV6-1 and TRBJ2-3, with TRBD2 matching over 7 bases. CDR1 MNHNS and CDR2 SASEGT come from the germline V gene. The ends lost 2 bases at V and 2 bases at J; junction bases unmatched: 13. This CDR3 contains 18 residues.

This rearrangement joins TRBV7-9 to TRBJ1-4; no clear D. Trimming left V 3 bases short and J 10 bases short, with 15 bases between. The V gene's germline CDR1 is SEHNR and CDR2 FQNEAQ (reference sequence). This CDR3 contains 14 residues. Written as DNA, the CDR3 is TGTGCCAGCAGCTTGGCGTCAGGCCTTGGAAAACTGTTTTTT. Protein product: CASSLASGLGKLFF.

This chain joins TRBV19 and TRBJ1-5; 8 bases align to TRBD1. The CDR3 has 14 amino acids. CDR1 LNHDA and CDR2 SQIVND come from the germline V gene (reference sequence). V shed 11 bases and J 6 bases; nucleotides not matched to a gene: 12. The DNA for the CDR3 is TGTGCCGTAGACGGTCAGGGGGCGAGTCAGCCCCAGCATTTT. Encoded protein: CAVDGQGASQPQHF.

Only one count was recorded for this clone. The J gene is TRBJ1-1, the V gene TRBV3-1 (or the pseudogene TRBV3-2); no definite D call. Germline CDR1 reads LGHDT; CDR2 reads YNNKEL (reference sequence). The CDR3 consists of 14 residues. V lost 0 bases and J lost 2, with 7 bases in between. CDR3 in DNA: TGTGCCAGCAGCCAAGATGGCCACAACACTGAAGCTTTCTTT. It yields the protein CASSQDGHNTEAFF.

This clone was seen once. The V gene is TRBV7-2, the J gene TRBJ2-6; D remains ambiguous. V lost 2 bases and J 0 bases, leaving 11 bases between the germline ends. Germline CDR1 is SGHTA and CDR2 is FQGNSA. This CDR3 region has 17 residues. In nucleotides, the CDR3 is TGTGCCAGCAGCTTATCTGGCGGAAACTCTGGGGCCAACGTCCTGACTTTC. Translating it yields CASSLSGGNSGANVLTF.

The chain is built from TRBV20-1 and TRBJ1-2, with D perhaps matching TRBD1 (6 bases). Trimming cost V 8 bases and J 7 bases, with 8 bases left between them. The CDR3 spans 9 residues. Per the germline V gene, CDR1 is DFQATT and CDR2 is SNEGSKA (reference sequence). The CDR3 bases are TGCAGTCCCAGGGGTGGCTACACCTTC. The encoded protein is CSPRGGYTF.

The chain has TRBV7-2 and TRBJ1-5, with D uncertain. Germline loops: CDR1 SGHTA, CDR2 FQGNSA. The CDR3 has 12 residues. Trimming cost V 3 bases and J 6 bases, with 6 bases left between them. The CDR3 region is CASSFSAQPQHF. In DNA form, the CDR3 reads TGTGCCAGCAGCTTCTCTGCTCAGCCCCAGCATTTT.

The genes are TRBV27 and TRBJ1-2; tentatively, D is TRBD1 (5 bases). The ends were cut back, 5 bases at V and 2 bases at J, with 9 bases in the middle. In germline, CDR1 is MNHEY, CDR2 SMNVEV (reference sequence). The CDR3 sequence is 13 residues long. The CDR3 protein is CASSSEGNYGYTF. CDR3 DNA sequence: TGTGCCAGCAGTAGCGAGGGGAACTATGGCTACACCTTC.

CDR3 protein: CAISETGTATTEAFF. In DNA form, the CDR3 reads TGTGCCATCAGTGAGACCGGGACAGCTACTACCGAAGCTTTCTTT. The genes are TRBV10-3 and TRBJ1-1; 7 positions agree with TRBD1. CDR3 length equals 15 residues. V was pared by 2 bases and J by 8 bases, with 11 bases of the junction left unmatched. CDR1 ENHRY and CDR2 SYGVKD come from the germline V gene.

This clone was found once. This CDR3 reads CASGGSTYNEQFF. CDR3 nucleotide sequence: TGTGCCAGCGGGGGGAGTACCTACAATGAGCAGTTCTTC. The chain carries TRBV9 and TRBJ2-1; D possibly corresponds to TRBD2 (6 bases). CDR3 length: 13 residues. Trimming shortened V by 7 bases and J by 2 bases, and 10 bases separated the two germline ends. Germline V lookup: CDR1 SGDLS, CDR2 YYNGEE.

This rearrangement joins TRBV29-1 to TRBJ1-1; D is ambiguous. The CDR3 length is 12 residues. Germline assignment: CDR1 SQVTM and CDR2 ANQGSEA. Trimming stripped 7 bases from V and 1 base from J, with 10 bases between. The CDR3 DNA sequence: TGCAGCGGTATGTCTCAGAACACTGAAGCTTTCTTT. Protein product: CSGMSQNTEAFF.

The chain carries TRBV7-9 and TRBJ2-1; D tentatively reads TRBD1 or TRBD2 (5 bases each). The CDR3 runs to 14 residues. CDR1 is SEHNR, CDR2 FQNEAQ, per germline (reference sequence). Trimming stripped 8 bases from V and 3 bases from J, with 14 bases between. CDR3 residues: CASDKPGRYNEQFF. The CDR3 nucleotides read TGTGCCAGCGACAAACCGGGACGCTACAATGAGCAGTTCTTC.

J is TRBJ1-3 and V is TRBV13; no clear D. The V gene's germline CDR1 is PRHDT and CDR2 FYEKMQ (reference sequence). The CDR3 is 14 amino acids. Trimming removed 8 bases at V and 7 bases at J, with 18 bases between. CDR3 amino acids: CASGNQMLWNTIYF. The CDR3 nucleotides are TGTGCCAGCGGGAACCAGATGCTCTGGAACACCATATATTTT.

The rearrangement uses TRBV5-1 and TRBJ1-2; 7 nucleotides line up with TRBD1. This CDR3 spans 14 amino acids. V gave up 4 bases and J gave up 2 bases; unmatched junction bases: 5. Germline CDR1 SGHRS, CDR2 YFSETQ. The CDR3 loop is CASSPSGGNYGYTF. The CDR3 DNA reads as TGCGCCAGCAGCCCGTCAGGGGGGAACTATGGCTACACCTTC.

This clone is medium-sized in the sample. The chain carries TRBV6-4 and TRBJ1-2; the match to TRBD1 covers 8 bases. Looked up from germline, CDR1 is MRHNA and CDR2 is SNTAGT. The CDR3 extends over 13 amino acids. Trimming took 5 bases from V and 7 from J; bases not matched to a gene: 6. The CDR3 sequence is CASSPDRAGGYTF. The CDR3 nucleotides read TGTGCCAGCAGTCCGGACAGGGCGGGTGGCTACACCTTC.

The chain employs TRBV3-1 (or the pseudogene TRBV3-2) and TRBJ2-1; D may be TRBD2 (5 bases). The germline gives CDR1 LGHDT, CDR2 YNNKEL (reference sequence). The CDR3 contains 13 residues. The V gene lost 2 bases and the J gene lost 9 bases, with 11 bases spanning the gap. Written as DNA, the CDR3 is TGTGCCAGCAGCCAATTACTAGTTCCTGAGCAGTTCTTC. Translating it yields CASSQLLVPEQFF.

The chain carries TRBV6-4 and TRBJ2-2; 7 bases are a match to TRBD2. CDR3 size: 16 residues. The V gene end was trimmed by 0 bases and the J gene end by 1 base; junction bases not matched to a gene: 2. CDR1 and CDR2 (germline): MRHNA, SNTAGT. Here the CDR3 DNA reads TGTGCCAGCAGTGACTCTGGCGGGGGGAACACCGGGGAGCTGTTTTTT. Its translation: CASSDSGGGNTGELFF.

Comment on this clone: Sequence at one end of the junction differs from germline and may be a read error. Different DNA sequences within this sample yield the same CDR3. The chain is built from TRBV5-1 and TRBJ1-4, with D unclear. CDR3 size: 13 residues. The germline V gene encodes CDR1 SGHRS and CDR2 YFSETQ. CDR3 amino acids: CASGSETNEKLFF. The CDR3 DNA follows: TGCGCCAGCGGGTCGGAAACTAACGAAAAACTGTTTTTT.

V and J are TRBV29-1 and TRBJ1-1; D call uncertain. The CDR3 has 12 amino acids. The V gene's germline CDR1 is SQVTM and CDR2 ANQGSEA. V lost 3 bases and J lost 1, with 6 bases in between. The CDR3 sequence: CSVDEQNTEAFF. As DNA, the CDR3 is TGCAGCGTTGATGAACAGAACACTGAAGCTTTCTTT.

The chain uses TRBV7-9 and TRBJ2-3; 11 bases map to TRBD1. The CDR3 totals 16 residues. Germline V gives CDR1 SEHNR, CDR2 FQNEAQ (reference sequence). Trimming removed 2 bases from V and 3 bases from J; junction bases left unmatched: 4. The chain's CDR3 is CASSLSGTGGTDTQYF. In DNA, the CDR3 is TGTGCCAGCAGCTTATCCGGGACAGGGGGGACAGATACGCAGTATTTT.

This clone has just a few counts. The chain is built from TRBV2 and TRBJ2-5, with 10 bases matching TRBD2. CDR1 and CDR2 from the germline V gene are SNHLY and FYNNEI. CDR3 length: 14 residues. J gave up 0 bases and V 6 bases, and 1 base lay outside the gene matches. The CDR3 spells CASRLAGHQETQYF. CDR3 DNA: TGTGCCAGCAGACTAGCGGGGCACCAAGAGACCCAGTACTTC.

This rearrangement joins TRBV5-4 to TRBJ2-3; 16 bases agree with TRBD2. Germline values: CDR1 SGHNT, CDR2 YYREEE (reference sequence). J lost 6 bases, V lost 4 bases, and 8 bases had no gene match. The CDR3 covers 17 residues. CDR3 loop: CASSPPGLAGGLDTQYF. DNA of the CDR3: TGTGCCAGCAGCCCGCCGGGACTAGCGGGAGGGCTGGATACGCAGTATTTT.

CDR3 coding DNA: TGTGCCAGTAGTACGGGGGCCTTTTTCGAGCAGTTCTTC. Translated: CASSTGAFFEQFF. The chain employs TRBV19 and TRBJ2-1; D could derive from TRBD1 or TRBD2 (6 bases each). Trimming removed 4 bases from V and 10 bases from J, with 14 bases in between. This CDR3 has 13 residues. CDR1 and CDR2 from the germline V gene are LNHDA and SQIVND (reference sequence).

The CDR3 DNA reads as TGTGCCAGCAGCTTAGAACGGACCCAGTACTTC. Translated, it gives CASSLERTQYF. The rearrangement uses TRBV7-9 and TRBJ2-5; D not resolved. This CDR3 has 11 residues. Germline values: CDR1 SEHNR, CDR2 FQNEAQ (reference sequence). V lost 1 base and J 7 bases, leaving 4 bases between the germline ends.

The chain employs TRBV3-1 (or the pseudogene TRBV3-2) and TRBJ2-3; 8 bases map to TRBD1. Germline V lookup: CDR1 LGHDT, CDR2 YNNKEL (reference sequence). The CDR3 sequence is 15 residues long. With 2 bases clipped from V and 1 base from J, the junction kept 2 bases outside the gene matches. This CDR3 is CASSQWGQGTDTQYF. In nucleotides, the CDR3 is TGTGCCAGCAGCCAATGGGGACAGGGCACAGATACGCAGTATTTT.

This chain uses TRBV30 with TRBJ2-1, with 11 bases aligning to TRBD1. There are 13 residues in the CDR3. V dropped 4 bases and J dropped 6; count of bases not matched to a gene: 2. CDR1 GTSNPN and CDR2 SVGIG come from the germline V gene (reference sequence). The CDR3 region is CAWTGTGGNEQFF. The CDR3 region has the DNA TGTGCCTGGACTGGGACAGGGGGCAATGAGCAGTTCTTC.

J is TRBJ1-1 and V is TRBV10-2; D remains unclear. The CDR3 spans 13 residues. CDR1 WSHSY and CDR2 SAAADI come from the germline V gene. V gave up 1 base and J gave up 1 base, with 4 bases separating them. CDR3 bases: TGCGCCAGCAGTGAGTTGGGGAACACTGAAGCTTTCTTT. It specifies CASSELGNTEAFF.

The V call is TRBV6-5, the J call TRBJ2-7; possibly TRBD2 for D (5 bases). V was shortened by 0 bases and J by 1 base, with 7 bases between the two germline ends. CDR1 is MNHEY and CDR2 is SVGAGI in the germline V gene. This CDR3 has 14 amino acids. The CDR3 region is CASSYSSGSYEQYF. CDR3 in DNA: TGTGCCAGCAGTTACTCGAGCGGATCCTACGAGCAGTACTTC.